Below are 3 T cell receptor beta chains sequenced from a single sample in a study of blood T cell repertoires in COVID-19. The data were produced by immunoSEQ multiplex PCR, yet TCRdb's version contains in-frame clones alone and is incomplete. Among around 46,000 clones listed, roughly 88% were seen once. Input material: peripheral blood. All receptors come from a human donor in a cohort sampled during active COVID-19.

This sequence joins TRBV18 and TRBJ2-5, with TRBD2 identical over 11 bases. The V gene's germline CDR1 is KGHSH and CDR2 LQKENI. This CDR3 has 20 amino acids. The J segment lost 5 bases and the V segment lost 0 bases, leaving 17 bases of the junction unmatched. CDR3 protein: CASSPPQAALAGALRETQYF. In nucleotides, the CDR3 is TGTGCCAGCTCACCACCTCAGGCGGCACTAGCGGGGGCCCTGAGGGAGACCCAGTACTTC.

The chain recombines TRBV27 with TRBJ1-2; D might be TRBD1 (5 bases). The V gene lost 6 bases and the J gene lost 0 bases, with 17 bases spanning the gap. The CDR3 is 16 amino acids. Germline assignment: CDR1 MNHEY and CDR2 SMNVEV (reference sequence). Here the CDR3 reads CASSPWGELANYGYTF. DNA for the CDR3: TGTGCCAGCAGCCCCTGGGGGGAATTGGCTAACTATGGCTACACCTTC.

The gene calls are TRBV27 and TRBJ2-7; weak D call: TRBD2 (5 bases). V dropped 2 bases and J dropped 0 bases, with 8 bases sitting between them. The CDR3 consists of 14 residues. CDR1 and CDR2 from the germline V gene are MNHEY and SMNVEV (reference sequence). The CDR3 DNA is TGTGCCAGCAGTTTAAATCGGGACTCCTACGAGCAGTACTTC. Translated, it gives CASSLNRDSYEQYF.